The source of this TCR beta chain is a study of shared clonotypes between healthy human individuals. Sequencing used immunoSEQ multiplex PCR; TCRdb keeps in-frame clones, though not all of them. The table records about 1 million clones, roughly 75% of them present only once. In the case of this clone: The same CDR3 arises from other DNA sequences in this sample as well.

Germline lookup yields CDR1 SNHLY and CDR2 FYNNEI. Between the trimmed V and J ends, which lost 8 bases and 0 bases, there was a span of 8 bases. This CDR3 is built from 13 residues. This receptor was taken from a man aged 18 to 35 in good health. The sequenced material came from memory CD4+ T cells sorted from blood. Subset denoted: CD45RA-negative fraction. This rearrangement joins TRBV2 to TRBJ1-3; possible D gene TRBD1, 5 bases. CDR3 sequence (DNA): TGTGCCAGCCGGGGCTACTCTGGAAACACCATATATTTT. Its translation is CASRGYSGNTIYF.